This passage covers 9 T cell receptor beta chains from one sample sequenced in a study of human T cells and chemical hapten exposure. Time point indicated: patch test 1, 2 weeks after DPC sensitization. Treatment meaning: therapeutic diphenylcyclopropenone sensitization with weekly scalp DPC. One entry per CDR3 protein, called by TCRdb with MiXCR from the RACE reads. This table holds under 120,000 distinct CDR3 sequences, 11% found once. The input for sequencing was whole blood, taken in connection with sensitization to the hapten diphenylcyclopropenone (DPC). These receptors came from a middle-aged woman with alopecia areata. Some clones in this sample may be carry-over from other donors' samples.

In this sample, this clonotype turned up a few times. V usage is TRBV12-3 or TRBV12-4 and J usage is TRBJ1-4; no reliable D call. The CDR3 contains 15 residues. V lost 3 bases to trimming and J lost 2 bases, with 10 bases between them. The CDR3 DNA follows: TGTGCCAGCAGTTTGAGAAGAGGCACTAATGAAAAACTGTTTTTT. Translation: CASSLRRGTNEKLFF.

This clonotype was picked up a small number of times. V and J are TRBV29-1 and TRBJ2-7; 7 nucleotides agree with TRBD1. J gave up 2 bases and V 6 bases, and 10 bases lay outside the gene matches. Germline V gene lookup returns CDR1 SQVTM and CDR2 ANQGSEA. This CDR3 is 14 amino acids long. The CDR3 DNA is TGCAGCGTGGGCCCCGGGACAGTTCCCTACGAGCAGTACTTC. Translation: CSVGPGTVPYEQYF.

As regards this clonotype: The germline gene is not matched at one end of the junction; a read error may be the cause. This rearrangement joins TRBV28 to TRBJ2-6, with 9 nucleotides matching TRBD1. The germline CDR1 and CDR2 sequences are MDHEN and SYDVKM. CDR3 length: 15 amino acids. CDR3 DNA: TGTGCCAGCGGTTTCTTCCCGGGACAGGGAGACCCCATGACTTTC. Encoded protein: CASGFFPGQGDPMTF.

As concerns this clonotype: This could be a read error, since a much larger clone is one nucleotide away. This chain connects TRBV7-6 to TRBJ2-7; no firm D call. V was trimmed by 1 base and J by 2 bases, leaving 6 bases between them. Looked up from germline, CDR1 is SGHVS and CDR2 is FNYEAQ. The CDR3 sequence is 13 residues long. The CDR3 loop is CASSLGEPYEQYF. CDR3 nucleotide sequence: TGTGCCAGCAGCTTAGGCGAGCCCTACGAGCAGTACTTC.

This clonotype has a handful of counts. The J gene is TRBJ1-5, the V gene TRBV5-5; maybe TRBD1 (5 bases). The CDR3 spans 15 residues. V was clipped by 1 base and J by 5 bases, with 13 bases between them. The germline V gene has CDR1 SGHKS and CDR2 YYEKEE (reference sequence). CDR3 protein: CASSLFITGYQPQHF. The CDR3 DNA follows: TGTGCCAGCAGCTTGTTTATAACAGGCTATCAGCCCCAGCATTTT.

This clonotype was found a few times. The chain carries TRBV4-1 and TRBJ2-7; 7 bases match TRBD2. The CDR3 contains 15 residues. Germline V CDR1 and CDR2: MGHRA, YSYEKL. After removal of 5 bases from V and 1 base from J, the junction contained 8 bases not matched to a gene. DNA for the CDR3: TGCGCCAGCAGCTCTCGCGCGGGGGTTTCCTACGAGCAGTACTTC. This sequence encodes CASSSRAGVSYEQYF.

CDR3 sequence reads: CAWEAGRGQPQHF. The CDR3 DNA sequence: TGTGCCTGGGAGGCAGGGAGGGGTCAGCCCCAGCATTTT. This chain joins TRBV30 and TRBJ1-5; TRBD1 might be the D (5 bases). The CDR3 totals 13 residues. V was cut by 5 bases and J by 6 bases, with 14 bases left in between. Germline assignment: CDR1 GTSNPN and CDR2 SVGIG (reference sequence). The full variable domain, rest sourced from reference TRBV30 and TRBJ1-5, is SQTIHQWPATLVQPVGSPLSLECTVEGTSNPNLYWYRQAAGRGLQLLFYSVGIGQISSEVPQNLSASRPQDRQFILSSKKLLLSDSGFYLCAWEAGRGQPQHFGDGTRLSIL.

This clonotype appeared a few times. The rearrangement uses TRBV7-9 and TRBJ2-7; TRBD2 agrees at 8 bases. Germline CDR1 SEHNR, CDR2 FQNEAQ (reference sequence). Losses at the gene ends were 5 bases for V and 3 bases for J; bases not matched to a gene: 12. CDR3 length equals 16 residues. The CDR3 sequence: CASSPFDGTRSYEQYF. The CDR3 DNA reads as TGTGCCAGCAGCCCCTTCGATGGGACTAGGAGCTACGAGCAGTACTTC.

This clonotype was observed many times. This sequence joins TRBV7-6 and TRBJ2-1, with 11 positions matching TRBD2. J gave up 2 bases and V 4 bases, and 4 bases lay outside the gene matches. CDR3 length: 16 residues. Germline-derived CDR1 and CDR2 are SGHVS and FNYEAQ. The DNA of the CDR3 is TGTGCCAGCAGCTCCTCACTAGCGGGGGCCTACAATGAGCAGTTCTTC. Translation gives CASSSSLAGAYNEQFF. Looking up the rest from reference TRBV7-6 and TRBJ2-1 gives the full variable domain: GAGVSQSPRYKVTKRGQDVALRCDPISGHVSLYWYRQALGQGPEFLTYFNYEAQQDKSGLPNDRFSAERPEGSISTLTIQRTEQRDSAMYRCASSSSLAGAYNEQFFGPGTRLTVL.